The 7 T cell receptor beta chains listed next were all sequenced from one sample in a study of T cell repertoires in aging, cancer and after chemotherapy (dated by TCRdb to the late 2010s). The sequencing machine was an Illumina MiSeq. Using a mixed TRB-A/B primer pool, multiplex touch-down PCR amplified rearranged TRB sequences covering the V, D and J segments. The public sequencing data were trimmed at Q25 with fastp and processed into clonotypes with MiXCR by TCRdb, which kept only in-frame beta chains. Every entry covers one CDR3 protein and lists the most common genes and DNA from its rows. The sample has about 6,300 distinct CDR3 sequences on record, 35% to 45% of them singletons. The ten largest account for about 39% of the sample. Instead of sorted cells or RNA, genomic DNA extracted from peripheral blood served as the source for amplifying TCR beta rearrangements. Sequencing used blood. Receptor source: a human donor in good health.

The chain joins TRBV6-6 to TRBJ1-3; D is unresolved. The V end was cut by 7 bases, the J end by 4 bases, with 5 bases between. CDR3 length: 11 amino acids. Per germline, CDR1 MNHNY and CDR2 SVGAGI (reference sequence). The CDR3 loop is CASMGGNTIYF. The CDR3 DNA sequence: TGTGCCAGCATGGGAGGAAACACCATATATTTT.

This chain links TRBV6-5 with TRBJ1-5, with 10 positions matching TRBD1. Germline CDR1 MNHEY, CDR2 SVGAGI. V shed 6 bases, J shed 2 bases, and the junction held 4 bases outside the gene matches. The CDR3 loop spans 15 amino acids. CDR3 sequence reads: CASRSGTGGNQPQHF. DNA for the CDR3: TGTGCCAGCAGATCCGGGACAGGGGGCAATCAGCCCCAGCATTTT.

In its sample, this clonotype was seen a few times. V gene TRBV6-5 combines with J gene TRBJ2-1; D gene ambiguous. Trimming stripped 0 bases from V and 10 bases from J, with 16 bases between. Germline CDR1 MNHEY, CDR2 SVGAGI. CDR3 size: 15 residues. DNA of the CDR3: TGTGCCAGCAGTTACTCCTGGGATACTCCGACGGAGCAGTTCTTC. Its protein is CASSYSWDTPTEQFF.

The chain combines TRBV30 with TRBJ1-1; D is perhaps TRBD1 (5 bases). V gave up 2 bases and J gave up 3 bases, with 16 bases separating them. Germline-derived CDR1 and CDR2 are GTSNPN and SVGIG (reference sequence). This CDR3 region has 15 residues. The CDR3 is CAWSRLGQADTEAFF. Written as DNA, the CDR3 is TGTGCCTGGAGTAGGTTGGGGCAGGCAGACACTGAAGCTTTCTTT.

A few counts support this clonotype. The chain has TRBV6-4 and TRBJ2-6; D is unclear. The CDR3 has 14 amino acids. Per germline, CDR1 MRHNA and CDR2 SNTAGT. Trimming pared 4 bases from V and 0 bases from J, leaving 4 bases between. CDR3 coding DNA: TGTGCCAGCAGTGCCATCTCTGGGGCCAACGTCCTGACTTTC. It codes for CASSAISGANVLTF.

This clonotype has only a few counts. CDR3 in amino acids: CASSPPDRAIGEQYF. CDR3 bases: TGTGCCAGCTCACCACCGGACAGGGCCATAGGAGAGCAGTACTTC. The chain couples TRBV18 to TRBJ2-7; 8 bases align to TRBD1. This CDR3 is 15 amino acids long. Unmatched junction bases numbered 8, after V lost 0 bases and J lost 7 bases. Germline CDR1 and CDR2: KGHSH and LQKENI.

This sequence joins TRBV10-3 and TRBJ2-2; a possible D gene is TRBD2 (6 bases). CDR1 is ENHRY and CDR2 is SYGVKD in the germline V gene. Deletions cut 0 bases from V and 6 bases from J, with 8 bases between. The CDR3 extends over 14 amino acids. The CDR3 DNA reads TGTGCCATCAGTGAGTCTGGAGGGCCCGGGGAGCTGTTTTTT. Its translation: CAISESGGPGELFF.